The rows below give T cell receptor beta chains drawn from one sample of a study of T cell clusters in autoimmune cytopenias. TCRdb reprocessed the multiplex PCR reads and reports one entry per CDR3 protein, with no DNA. The sample has about 8,400 distinct CDR3 sequences, and its top ten clones hold about a fifth. The specimen was peripheral blood. The receptors here all came from a human donor with an autoimmune cytopenia or autoimmune hepatitis (not recorded which). Each CDR3 is given with its conserved first and last residue. The listing skips clone size in some rows; elsewhere it reads once, few, many or a size class.

V: TRBV18; size: .; length: 15; J: TRBJ1-2; CDR3: CASSSTGGASYGYTF
V: TRBV30; size: medium-sized; length: 11; J: TRBJ1-2; CDR3: CAWSVRGGYTF
V: TRBV6-2/TRBV6-3; size: .; length: 13; J: TRBJ1-1; CDR3: CASSPYTVTEAFF
V: TRBV6-5; size: .; length: 16; J: TRBJ1-1; CDR3: CASSYGESGANTEAFF
V: TRBV6-1; size: .; length: 13; J: TRBJ1-2; CDR3: CASSVEKGYGYTF
V: TRBV19; size: .; length: 15; J: TRBJ1-5; CDR3: CASSNSGQGPQPQHF
V: TRBV7-2; size: medium-sized; length: 14; J: TRBJ2-1; CDR3: CASSPTSGRPEQFF
V: TRBV11-2; size: .; length: 15; J: TRBJ2-3; CDR3: CASSTGTASTDTQYF
V: TRBV6-1; size: .; length: 14; J: TRBJ1-4; CDR3: CATSRDRVNEKLFF
V: TRBV6-5; size: medium-sized; length: 14; J: TRBJ1-2; CDR3: CASSFGQANYGYTF
V: TRBV5-5; size: .; length: 18; J: TRBJ2-4; CDR3: CASSLSASGGLAKNIQYF
V: TRBV14; size: .; length: 13; J: TRBJ1-2; CDR3: CASSRGIHYGYTF